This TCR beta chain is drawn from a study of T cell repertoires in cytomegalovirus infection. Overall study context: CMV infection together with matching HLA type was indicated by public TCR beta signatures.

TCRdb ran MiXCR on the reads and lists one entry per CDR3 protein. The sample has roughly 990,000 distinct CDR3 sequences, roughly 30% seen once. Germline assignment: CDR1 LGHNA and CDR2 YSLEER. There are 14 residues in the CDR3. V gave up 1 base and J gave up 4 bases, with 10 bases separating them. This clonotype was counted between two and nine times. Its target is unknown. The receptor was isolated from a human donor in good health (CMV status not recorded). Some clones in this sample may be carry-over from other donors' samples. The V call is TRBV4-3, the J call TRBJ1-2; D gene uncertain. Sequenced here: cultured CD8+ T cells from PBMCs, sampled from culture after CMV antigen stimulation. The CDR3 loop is CASSQGSAGYGYTF. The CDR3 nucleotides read TGCGCCAGCAGCCAAGGCAGTGCGGGCTATGGCTACACCTTC.